This is a list of T cell receptor beta chains from one sample in a study of blood T cells in healthy people across ages. MiXCR, applied by TCRdb to the 5' RACE reads, yields one record per CDR3 protein. The sample yields around 1.7 million distinct CDR3 sequences, about 28% seen once. The sequencing input was blood. The source is a woman aged 30 to 39 in good health. Both conserved end residues are part of each CDR3. Each record gives: D gene, V gene, CDR3 protein. The D gene is left open where the match is weak.

d_call: TRBD2
v_call: TRBV27
cdr3_aa: CASSLSAGGWTSGGANEQFF

d_call: .
v_call: TRBV27
cdr3_aa: CASSSEPALYNEQFF

d_call: TRBD2
v_call: TRBV29-1
cdr3_aa: CSATSARYEGQFF

d_call: TRBD2
v_call: TRBV30
cdr3_aa: CAWSREGTIYNEQFF

d_call: TRBD1
v_call: TRBV7-3
cdr3_aa: CASSSGGRVDGYTF

d_call: TRBD1
v_call: TRBV7-9
cdr3_aa: CASSSSGTGPTGELFF

d_call: .
v_call: TRBV4-1
cdr3_aa: CASSQVAASSYNEQFF

d_call: .
v_call: TRBV10-3
cdr3_aa: CAISINYEQYF

d_call: TRBD1
v_call: TRBV4-3
cdr3_aa: CASSQNRGRFGDEQFF

d_call: .
v_call: TRBV18
cdr3_aa: CASSPHGEGSYEQYF

d_call: .
v_call: TRBV27
cdr3_aa: CASSPTWLRQELFF

d_call: .
v_call: TRBV19
cdr3_aa: CASSELGLVLVNEQFF

d_call: .
v_call: TRBV28
cdr3_aa: CATYREGYGHTF

d_call: TRBD2
v_call: TRBV3-1
cdr3_aa: CASRARASGGAPQFF

d_call: TRBD1
v_call: TRBV27
cdr3_aa: CASSFRGQGSSPLHF

d_call: .
v_call: TRBV29-1
cdr3_aa: CSLDPGTDSYNEQFF

d_call: TRBD2
v_call: TRBV2
cdr3_aa: CALGREEGYEQYF

d_call: .
v_call: TRBV7-2
cdr3_aa: CASSFRRGKDTQYF

d_call: .
v_call: TRBV2
cdr3_aa: CATMQERATRTDTQYF

d_call: .
v_call: TRBV29-1
cdr3_aa: CSVEDGGFSKNIQYF

d_call: .
v_call: TRBV7-2
cdr3_aa: CASSPSDYNEQFF

d_call: .
v_call: TRBV5-1
cdr3_aa: CASSSTGTLGPDTQYF

d_call: TRBD2
v_call: TRBV6-2/TRBV6-3
cdr3_aa: CASSYPQLAGGSSYEQYF

d_call: .
v_call: TRBV29-1
cdr3_aa: CSKIRGETQYF

d_call: .
v_call: TRBV18
cdr3_aa: CASSDSLEVSNQPQHF

d_call: .
v_call: TRBV30
cdr3_aa: CAWSVLGGYEQYF